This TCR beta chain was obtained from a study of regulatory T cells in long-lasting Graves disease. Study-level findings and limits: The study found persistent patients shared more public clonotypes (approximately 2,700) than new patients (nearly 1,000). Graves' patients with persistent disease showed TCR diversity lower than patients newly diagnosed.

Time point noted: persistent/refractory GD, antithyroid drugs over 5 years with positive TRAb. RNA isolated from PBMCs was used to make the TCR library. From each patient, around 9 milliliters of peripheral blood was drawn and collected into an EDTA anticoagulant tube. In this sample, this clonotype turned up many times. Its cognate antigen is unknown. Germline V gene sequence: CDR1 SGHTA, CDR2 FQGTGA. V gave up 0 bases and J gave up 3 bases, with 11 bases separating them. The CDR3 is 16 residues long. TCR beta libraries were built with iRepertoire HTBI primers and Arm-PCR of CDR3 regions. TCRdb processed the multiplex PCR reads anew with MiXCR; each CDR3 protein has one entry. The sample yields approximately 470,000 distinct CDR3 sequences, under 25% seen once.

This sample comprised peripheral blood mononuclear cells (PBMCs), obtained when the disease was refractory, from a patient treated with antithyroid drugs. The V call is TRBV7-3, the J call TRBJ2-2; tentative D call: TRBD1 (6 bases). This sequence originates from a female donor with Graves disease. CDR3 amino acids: CASSLTRGQYTGELFF. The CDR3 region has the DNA TGTGCCAGCAGCTTAACGCGCGGACAGTACACCGGGGAGCTGTTTTTT.